This T cell receptor beta chain emerged from a study of cytomegalovirus exposure and HLA in healthy donors. CDR1 is SGHTA, CDR2 FQGNSA, per germline. Deletions cut 4 bases from V and 6 bases from J, with 16 bases between. The CDR3 length is 14 residues. Assay: immunoSEQ multiplex PCR; the TCRdb copy retains only in-frame clones and omits some. Of around 300,000 clones listed, approximately 86% are singletons. The rearrangement links TRBV7-2 to TRBJ2-7; D could derive from TRBD1 or TRBD2 (5 bases each). The sample was PBMCs. This receptor was taken from a woman in her twenties or thirties in good health and CMV-seropositive. The CDR3 nucleotides are TGTGCCAGCAGCTACCGGGACGGTCCATTCGAGCAGTACTTC. Translated, it gives CASSYRDGPFEQYF.